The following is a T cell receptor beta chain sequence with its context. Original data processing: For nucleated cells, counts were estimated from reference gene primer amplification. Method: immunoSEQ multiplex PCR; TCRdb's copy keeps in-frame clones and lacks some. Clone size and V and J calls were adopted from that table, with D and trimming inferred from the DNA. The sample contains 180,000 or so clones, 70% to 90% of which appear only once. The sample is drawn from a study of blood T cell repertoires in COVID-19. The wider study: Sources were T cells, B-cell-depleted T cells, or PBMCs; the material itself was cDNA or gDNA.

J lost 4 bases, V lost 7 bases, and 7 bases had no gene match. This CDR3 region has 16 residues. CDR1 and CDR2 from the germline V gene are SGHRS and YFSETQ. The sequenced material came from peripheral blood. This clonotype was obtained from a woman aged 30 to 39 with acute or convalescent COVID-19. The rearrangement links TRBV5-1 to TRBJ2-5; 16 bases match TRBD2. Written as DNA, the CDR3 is TGCGCCAGCGTGGGACTAGCGGGAGGGCCTCGAGAGACCCAGTACTTC. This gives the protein CASVGLAGGPRETQYF. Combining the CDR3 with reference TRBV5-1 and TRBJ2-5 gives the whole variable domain KAGVTQTPRYLIKTRGQQVTLSCSPISGHRSVSWYQQTPGQGLQFLFEYFSETQRNKGNFPGRFSGRQFSNSRSEMNVSTLELGDSALYLCASVGLAGGPRETQYFGPGTRLLVL.